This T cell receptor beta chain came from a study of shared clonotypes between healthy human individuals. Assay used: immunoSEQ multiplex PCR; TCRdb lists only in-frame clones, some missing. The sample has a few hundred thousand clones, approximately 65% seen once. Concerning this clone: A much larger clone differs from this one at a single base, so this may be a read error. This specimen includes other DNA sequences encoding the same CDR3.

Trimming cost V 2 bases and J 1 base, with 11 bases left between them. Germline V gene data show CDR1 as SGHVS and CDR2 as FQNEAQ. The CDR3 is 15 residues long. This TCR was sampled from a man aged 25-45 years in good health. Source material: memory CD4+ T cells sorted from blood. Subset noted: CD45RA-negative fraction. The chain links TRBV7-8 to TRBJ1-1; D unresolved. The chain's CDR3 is CASSLLRAANTEAFF. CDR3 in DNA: TGTGCCAGCAGCTTATTGAGGGCAGCGAACACTGAAGCTTTCTTT. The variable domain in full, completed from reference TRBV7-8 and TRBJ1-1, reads GAGVSQSPRYKVAKRGQDVALRCDPISGHVSLFWYQQALGQGPEFLTYFQNEAQLDKSGLPSDRFFAERPEGSVSTLKIQRTQQEDSAVYLCASSLLRAANTEAFFGQGTRLTVV.